This T cell receptor (beta chain) was profiled in a study of T-cell reconstitution after alpha-beta-depleted transplantation in children. Unique molecular identifiers were built into the TCRbeta library. Each CDR3 protein is one row after TCRdb ran MiXCR on the PCR reads. The profile covers around 680,000 distinct CDR3 sequences, with roughly 15% appearing a single time and under 1.2% taken by the ten largest. The germline gives CDR1 MNHEY, CDR2 SMNVEV (reference sequence). This CDR3 region has 13 residues. Trimming at V came to 5 bases and at J to 5 bases, leaving 5 bases not matched to a gene. This clonotype was picked up many times.

The rearrangement links TRBV27 to TRBJ2-5; TRBD1 matches 7 bases. Specimen: PBMCs from the stem cell graft donor, collected from the stem cell graft. The clonotype comes from a human donor who donated a stem cell graft to a child with acute myeloid leukemia. The chain's CDR3 is CASSPDRAETQYF. The CDR3 DNA sequence: TGTGCCAGCAGTCCTGACAGGGCGGAGACCCAGTACTTC.